The clone carrying this T cell receptor beta chain was picked up a small number of times. This CDR3 is 14 amino acids long. Trimming shortened V by 4 bases and J by 5 bases, and 12 bases separated the two germline ends. Germline assignment: CDR1 SGHVS and CDR2 FQNEAQ. This sample stems from a study of response to subunit inactivated influenza vaccine. One entry per CDR3 protein, called by TCRdb with MiXCR from the RT-PCR reads. The sample includes around 790,000 distinct CDR3 sequences, 20% to 25% of them seen just once. The chain employs TRBV7-8 and TRBJ2-1; possibly TRBD2 for D (6 bases). The sample in question was PBMCs from blood, obtained more than 4 days after vaccination. The receptor was isolated from a man aged 50-60 years who received an inactivated influenza vaccine. This CDR3 is CASSSGTANNEQFF. DNA for the CDR3: TGTGCCAGCAGCTCCGGGACTGCTAACAATGAGCAGTTCTTC.